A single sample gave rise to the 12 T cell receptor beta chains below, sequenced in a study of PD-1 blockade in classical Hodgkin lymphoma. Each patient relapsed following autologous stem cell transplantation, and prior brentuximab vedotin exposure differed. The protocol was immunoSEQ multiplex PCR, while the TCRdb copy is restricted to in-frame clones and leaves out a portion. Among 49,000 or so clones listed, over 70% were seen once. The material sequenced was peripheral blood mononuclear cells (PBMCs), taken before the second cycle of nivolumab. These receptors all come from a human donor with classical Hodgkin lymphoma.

The chain's CDR3 is CASSFGGTGANVLTF. The CDR3 DNA reads TGTGCCAGCAGTTTCGGGGGTACTGGGGCCAACGTCCTGACTTTC. The chain uses TRBV27 and TRBJ2-6; weak D call: TRBD2 (6 bases). The CDR3 has 15 amino acids. Trimming removed 3 bases at V and 2 bases at J, with 8 bases between. Germline-derived CDR1 and CDR2 are MNHEY and SMNVEV (reference sequence).

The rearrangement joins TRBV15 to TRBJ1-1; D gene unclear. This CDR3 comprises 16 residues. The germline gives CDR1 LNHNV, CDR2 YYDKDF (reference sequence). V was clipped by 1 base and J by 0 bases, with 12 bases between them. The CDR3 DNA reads TGTGCCACCAGCAGAGGTGGAGTGTTCATGAACACTGAAGCTTTCTTT. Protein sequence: CATSRGGVFMNTEAFF. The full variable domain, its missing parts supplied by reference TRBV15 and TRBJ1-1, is DAMVIQNPRYQVTQFGKPVTLSCSQTLNHNVMYWYQQKSSQAPKLLFHYYDKDFNNEADTPDNFQSRRPNTSFCFLDIRSPGLGDTAMYLCATSRGGVFMNTEAFFGQGTRLTVV.

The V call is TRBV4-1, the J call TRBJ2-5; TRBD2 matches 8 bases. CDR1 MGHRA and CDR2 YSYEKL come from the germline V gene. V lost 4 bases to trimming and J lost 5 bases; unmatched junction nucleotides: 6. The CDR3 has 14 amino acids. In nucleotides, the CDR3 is TGCGCCAGCAGCCCCGGGACTAGTAGGGAGACCCAGTACTTC. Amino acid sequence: CASSPGTSRETQYF.

The CDR3 protein is CASSTNSRSSGYGYTF. The CDR3 bases are TGTGCCAGTAGCACTAACTCCCGGTCTAGTGGGTATGGCTACACCTTC. This rearrangement joins TRBV19 to TRBJ1-2; unclear D gene. Germline loops: CDR1 LNHDA, CDR2 SQIVND (reference sequence). V was trimmed by 6 bases and J by 5 bases, leaving 22 bases between them. The CDR3 is 16 residues long.

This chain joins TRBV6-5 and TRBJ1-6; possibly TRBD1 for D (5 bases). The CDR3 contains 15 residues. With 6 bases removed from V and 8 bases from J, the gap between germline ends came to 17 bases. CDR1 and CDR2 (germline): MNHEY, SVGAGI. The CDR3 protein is CASRRTLNSYSPLHF. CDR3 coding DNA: TGTGCCAGCAGACGGACACTCAACTCCTATTCACCCCTCCACTTT.

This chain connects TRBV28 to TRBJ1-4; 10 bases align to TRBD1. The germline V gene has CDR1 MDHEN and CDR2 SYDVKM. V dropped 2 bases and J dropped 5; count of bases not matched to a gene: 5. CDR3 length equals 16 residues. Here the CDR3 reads CASSLRTGGGNEKLFF. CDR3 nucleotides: TGTGCCAGCAGTTTACGGACAGGGGGTGGGAATGAAAAACTGTTTTTT.

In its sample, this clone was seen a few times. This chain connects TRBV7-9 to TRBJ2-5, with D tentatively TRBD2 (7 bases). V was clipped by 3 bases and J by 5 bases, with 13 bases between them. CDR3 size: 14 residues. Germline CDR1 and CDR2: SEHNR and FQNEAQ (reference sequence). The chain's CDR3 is CASSFRGAWETQYF. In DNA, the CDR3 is TGTGCCAGCAGCTTCCGGGGGGCCTGGGAGACCCAGTACTTC. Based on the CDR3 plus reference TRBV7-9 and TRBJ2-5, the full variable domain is DTGVSQNPRHKITKRGQNVTFRCDPISEHNRLYWYRQTLGQGPEFLTYFQNEAQLEKSRLLSDRFSAERPKGSFSTLEIQRTEQGDSAMYLCASSFRGAWETQYFGPGTRLLVL.

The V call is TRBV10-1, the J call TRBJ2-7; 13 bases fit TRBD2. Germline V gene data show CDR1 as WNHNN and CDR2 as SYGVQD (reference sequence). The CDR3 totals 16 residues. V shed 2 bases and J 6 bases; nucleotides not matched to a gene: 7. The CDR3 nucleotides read TGCGCCAGCAGTGAGAGGACTAGCGGGAGTCGGTTCGAGCAGTACTTC. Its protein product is CASSERTSGSRFEQYF.

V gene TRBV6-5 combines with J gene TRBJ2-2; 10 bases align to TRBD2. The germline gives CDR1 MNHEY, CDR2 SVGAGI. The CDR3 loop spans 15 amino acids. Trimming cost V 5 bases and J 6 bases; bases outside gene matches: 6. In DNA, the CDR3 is TGTGCCAGCAGTGGGCTAGCGGGAGAGGCCGGGGAGCTGTTTTTT. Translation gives CASSGLAGEAGELFF.

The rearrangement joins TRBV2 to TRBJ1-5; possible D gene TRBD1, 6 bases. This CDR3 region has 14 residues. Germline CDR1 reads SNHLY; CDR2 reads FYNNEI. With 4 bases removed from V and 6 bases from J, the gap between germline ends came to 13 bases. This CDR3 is CASSAGEGGQPQHF. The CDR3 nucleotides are TGTGCCAGCAGTGCCGGGGAGGGGGGTCAGCCCCAGCATTTT. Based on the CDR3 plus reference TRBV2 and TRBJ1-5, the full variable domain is EPEVTQTPSHQVTQMGQEVILRCVPISNHLYFYWYRQILGQKVEFLVSFYNNEISEKSEIFDDQFSVERPDGSNFTLKIRSTKLEDSAMYFCASSAGEGGQPQHFGDGTRLSIL.

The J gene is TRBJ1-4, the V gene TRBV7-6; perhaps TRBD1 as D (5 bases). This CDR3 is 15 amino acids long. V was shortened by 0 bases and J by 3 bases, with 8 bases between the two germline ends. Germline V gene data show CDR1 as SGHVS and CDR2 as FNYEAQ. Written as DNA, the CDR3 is TGTGCCAGCAGCTTAGCGGGGCCAGCTAATGAAAAACTGTTTTTT. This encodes CASSLAGPANEKLFF.

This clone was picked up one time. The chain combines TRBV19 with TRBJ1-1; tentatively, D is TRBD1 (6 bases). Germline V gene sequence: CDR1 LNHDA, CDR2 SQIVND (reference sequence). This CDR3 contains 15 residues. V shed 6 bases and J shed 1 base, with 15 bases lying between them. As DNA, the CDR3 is TGTGCCAGTAGACTGGATGGGGGCGAGAACACTGAAGCTTTCTTT. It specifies CASRLDGGENTEAFF.